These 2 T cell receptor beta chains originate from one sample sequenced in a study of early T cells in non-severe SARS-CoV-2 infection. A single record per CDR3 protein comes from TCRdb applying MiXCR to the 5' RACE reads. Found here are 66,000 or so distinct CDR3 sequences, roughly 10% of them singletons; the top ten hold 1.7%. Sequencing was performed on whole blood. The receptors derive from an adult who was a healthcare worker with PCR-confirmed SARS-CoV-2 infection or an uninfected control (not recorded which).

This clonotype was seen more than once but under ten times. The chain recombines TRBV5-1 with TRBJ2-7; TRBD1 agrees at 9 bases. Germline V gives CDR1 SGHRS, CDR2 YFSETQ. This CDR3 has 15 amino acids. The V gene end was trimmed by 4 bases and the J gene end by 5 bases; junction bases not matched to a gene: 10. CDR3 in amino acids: CASSRDRVEGHEQYF. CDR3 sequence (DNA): TGCGCCAGCAGCAGGGACAGGGTTGAAGGCCACGAGCAGTACTTC. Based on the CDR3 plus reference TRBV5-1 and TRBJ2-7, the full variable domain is KAGVTQTPRYLIKTRGQQVTLSCSPISGHRSVSWYQQTPGQGLQFLFEYFSETQRNKGNFPGRFSGRQFSNSRSEMNVSTLELGDSALYLCASSRDRVEGHEQYFGPGTRLTVT.

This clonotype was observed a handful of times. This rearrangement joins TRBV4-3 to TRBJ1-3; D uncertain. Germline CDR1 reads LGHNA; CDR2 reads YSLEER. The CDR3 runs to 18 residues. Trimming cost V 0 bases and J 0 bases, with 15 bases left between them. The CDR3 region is CASSQDSMRAYSGNTIYF. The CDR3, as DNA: TGCGCCAGCAGCCAAGATAGTATGCGGGCCTACTCTGGAAACACCATATATTTT.